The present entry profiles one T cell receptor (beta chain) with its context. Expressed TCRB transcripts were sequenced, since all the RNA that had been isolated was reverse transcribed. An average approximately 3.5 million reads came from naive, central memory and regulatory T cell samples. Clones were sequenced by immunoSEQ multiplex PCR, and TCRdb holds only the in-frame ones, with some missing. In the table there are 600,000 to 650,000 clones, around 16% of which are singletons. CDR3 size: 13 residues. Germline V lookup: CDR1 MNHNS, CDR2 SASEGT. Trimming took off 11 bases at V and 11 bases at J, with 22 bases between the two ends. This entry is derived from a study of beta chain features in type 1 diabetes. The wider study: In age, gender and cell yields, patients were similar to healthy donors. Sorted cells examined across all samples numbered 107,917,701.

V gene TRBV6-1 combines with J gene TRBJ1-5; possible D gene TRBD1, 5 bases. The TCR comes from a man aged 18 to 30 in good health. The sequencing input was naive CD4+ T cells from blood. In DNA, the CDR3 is TGTGCCGGGGCGGAAGGACGGATTGCGACCCAGCATTTT. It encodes CAGAEGRIATQHF.